The source of this T cell receptor beta chain is a study of T cells expressing NK-cell markers. Whole-study context: Serological testing identified most of the eight sequenced donors as HCMV-seropositive and one as seronegative. Study-level results: The study found dominant NKG2C+ clonotypes at roughly 1.0-7.0% of CD8+ T cells in six donors.

Researchers built TCR beta cDNA using 5'RACE template switching with UMIs. TCRdb reprocessed the 5' RACE reads and reports one entry per CDR3 protein, with no DNA. The sample includes 550,000 or so distinct CDR3 sequences. The CDR3 is 13 residues long. CDR1 is MNHNS and CDR2 is SASEGT in the germline V gene. Concerning this clonotype: Its specificity is unknown.

The V call is TRBV6-1, the J call TRBJ1-1; the TCRdb call, TRBD1, lacks DNA for checking. This TCR came from a man in his late teens or twenties in good health. The specimen was blood T cells: a sorted CD56 or NKG2C T cell subset, CD4+ or CD8+ T cells, or bulk PBMC T cells (not recorded which). This chain's CDR3 is CASSLGGQREAFF.